One sample yielded the 9 T cell receptor beta chains listed below, sequenced in a study of CD8 T cells in ankylosing spondylitis. One entry per CDR3 protein, called by TCRdb with MiXCR from the 5' RACE reads. Among some 840,000 distinct CDR3 sequences listed, approximately 12% were seen once. General observations from the study: Eight highly homologous variants formed a TCR beta motif that appeared characteristic of ankylosing spondylitis blood.

Antigens for these TCRs are unknown. Specimen: blood, either unsorted or a sorted T cell fraction (not recorded which). These TCRs come from a male donor with ankylosing spondylitis.

The gene calls are TRBV5-1 and TRBJ2-1, with unresolved D. The V end was cut by 8 bases, the J end by 0 bases, with 12 bases between. CDR1 and CDR2 from the germline V gene are SGHRS and YFSETQ. This CDR3 has 14 residues. CDR3 sequence reads: CASRPPSSYNEQFF. The CDR3 DNA reads as TGCGCCAGTAGACCCCCGAGCTCCTACAATGAGCAGTTCTTC.

This clonotype was observed a few times. J is TRBJ2-3 and V is TRBV28; 7 bases fit TRBD2. Germline assignment: CDR1 MDHEN and CDR2 SYDVKM. After removal of 2 bases from V and 1 base from J, the junction contained 6 bases not matched to a gene. This CDR3 is 16 amino acids long. CDR3 DNA: TGTGCCAGCAGTTTACTAGCGGCTTCAGGCACAGATACGCAGTATTTT. Amino acid sequence: CASSLLAASGTDTQYF. Together with reference TRBV28 and TRBJ2-3, the CDR3 gives the full variable domain: DVKVTQSSRYLVKRTGEKVFLECVQDMDHENMFWYRQDPGLGLRLIYFSYDVKMKEKGDIPEGYSVSREKKERFSLILESASTNQTSMYLCASSLLAASGTDTQYFGPGTRLTVL.

This chain connects TRBV20-1 to TRBJ2-1; TRBD2 might be the D (6 bases). Germline CDR1 and CDR2: DFQATT and SNEGSKA (reference sequence). This CDR3 region has 14 residues. The germline V and J ends were trimmed by 7 bases and 1 base, with 14 bases remaining between them. The CDR3 spells CSVIRDSSYNEQFF. CDR3 in DNA: TGCAGTGTTATCCGGGACTCATCCTACAATGAGCAGTTCTTC.

This clonotype was found a few times. J is TRBJ2-7 and V is TRBV4-3; either TRBD1 or TRBD2 may fit D (5 bases each). Germline CDR1 and CDR2: LGHNA and YSLEER. Trimming pared 0 bases from V and 4 bases from J, leaving 10 bases between. The CDR3 consists of 14 residues. In DNA form, the CDR3 reads TGCGCCAGCAGCCAAGAGATCGAGGGGTACGAGCAGTACTTC. Translated, it gives CASSQEIEGYEQYF.

CDR3 amino acids: CASRYGQGFTEAFF. CDR3 sequence (DNA): TGCGCCAGCAGATATGGACAGGGGTTCACTGAAGCTTTCTTT. The rearrangement links TRBV5-1 to TRBJ1-1; 9 bases map to TRBD1. With V trimmed by 5 bases and J by 4 bases, 6 bases remained unmatched. Germline V CDR1 and CDR2: SGHRS, YFSETQ. This CDR3 region has 14 residues.

This clonotype was found a few times. The rearrangement links TRBV10-3 to TRBJ1-2, with unresolved D. CDR1 and CDR2 from the germline V gene are ENHRY and SYGVKD. The CDR3 loop spans 14 amino acids. The ends were cut back, 3 bases at V and 5 bases at J, with 13 bases in the middle. CDR3 sequence: CAISEVEGSYGYTF. The CDR3 DNA sequence: TGTGCCATCAGTGAAGTGGAGGGAAGTTATGGCTACACCTTC.

This clonotype was seen a few times. J is TRBJ2-7 and V is TRBV15, with D possibly matching TRBD1 (6 bases). The CDR3 consists of 13 residues. Trimming cost V 1 base and J 5 bases, with 9 bases left between them. Germline CDR1 LNHNV, CDR2 YYDKDF (reference sequence). The CDR3 nucleotides read TGTGCCACCAGCAGAGGGGACATGGACGAGCAGTACTTC. Its translation: CATSRGDMDEQYF. The full variable domain, its missing parts supplied by reference TRBV15 and TRBJ2-7, is DAMVIQNPRYQVTQFGKPVTLSCSQTLNHNVMYWYQQKSSQAPKLLFHYYDKDFNNEADTPDNFQSRRPNTSFCFLDIRSPGLGDTAMYLCATSRGDMDEQYFGPGTRLTVT.

This clonotype was found a few times. This chain links TRBV28 with TRBJ1-4; tentatively, D is TRBD1 (5 bases). Germline lookup yields CDR1 MDHEN and CDR2 SYDVKM. The CDR3 sequence is 11 residues long. CDR3 in amino acids: CGTGHLEKLFF. DNA for the CDR3: TGTGGTACCGGACATTTAGAAAAACTGTTTTTT.

The table lists this clonotype with a few counts. This chain uses TRBV20-1 with TRBJ2-3, with D hard to call. With 1 base removed from V and 1 base from J, the gap between germline ends came to 12 bases. Germline V lookup: CDR1 DFQATT, CDR2 SNEGSKA (reference sequence). The CDR3 is made up of 15 amino acids. The CDR3 reads CSARVWVAGTDTQYF. The CDR3 DNA sequence: TGCAGTGCTAGAGTTTGGGTGGCAGGCACAGATACGCAGTATTTT.